This T cell receptor beta chain originates from a study of memory CD4+ T cells and cytomegalovirus serostatus. Study details: Donors were healthy Belgian adults, about ten CMV seropositive and roughly 25 seronegative. Study-wide findings and caveats: The CMV-associated TCR signature appears largely within the CD4+ memory repertoire. CD4+ memory repertoires contained about 40% of the roughly 160 reported CMV TCRbeta sequences.

Only in-frame clones appear in the TCRdb table, and some are missing; sequencing was by immunoSEQ multiplex PCR. The sample comprises around 57,000 clones, about three quarters of which are singletons, and over 0.4% rests with the top ten. Germline V CDR1 and CDR2: MDHEN, SYDVKM. V shed 3 bases and J shed 5 bases, with 13 bases lying between them. The CDR3 has 15 residues. Single viable CD3+CD4+CD8-CD45RO+ cells were sorted as the memory CD4+ T cells. CD4+ T cells were isolated by positive magnetic selection. About this clone itself: The antigen is not known.

This chain joins TRBV28 and TRBJ2-2, with D possibly called TRBD1 or TRBD2 (6 bases each). The sample taken for sequencing was memory CD4+ T cells from blood. The TCR sequence derives from an adult in good health and CMV-seronegative. Some clones in this sample may be carry-over from other donors' samples. The CDR3 DNA reads as TGTGCCAGCAGTTTGGGGGCGGGATATACCGGGGAGCTGTTTTTT. Translated, it gives CASSLGAGYTGELFF.